This TCR beta chain was obtained from a study of T cells in Graves' hyperthyroidism and ophthalmopathy. RNA transcripts provided the source from which TCR beta CDR3 regions were amplified. First-round RT-PCR targeting the TCR CDR3 was performed with the HTBI primer set. MiXCR, run by TCRdb on the multiplex PCR reads, gives a single entry per CDR3 protein. The sample lists under 800,000 distinct CDR3 sequences, 12% to 15% occurring once. Germline V gene lookup returns CDR1 MDHEN and CDR2 SYDVKM. V lost 4 bases and J lost 2; bases outside the gene matches: 4. This CDR3 contains 14 residues. Many counts were recorded for this clonotype.

The sequencing input was blood. The receptor's source is a woman aged 18-30 years with Graves' hyperthyroidism. The J gene is TRBJ2-7, the V gene TRBV28; TRBD1 agrees at 8 bases. The CDR3 reads CASSSSTGAYEQYF. The DNA for the CDR3 is TGTGCCAGCAGTTCCTCGACAGGGGCCTACGAGCAGTACTTC.